Listed here is a single T cell receptor beta chain. The protocol was immunoSEQ multiplex PCR, while the TCRdb copy is restricted to in-frame clones and leaves out a portion. The sample has approximately 100,000 clones, approximately 86% seen once. These data come from a study of control samples from healthy donors and cancer patients. This CDR3 is 17 amino acids long. Trimming stripped 0 bases from V and 0 bases from J, with 13 bases between. CDR1 and CDR2 from the germline V gene are MGHRA and YSYEKL. Sequencing was done on a sample of blood. The chain combines TRBV4-1 with TRBJ2-3; D uncertain. This TCR derives from a man aged 25 to 40 in good health. Here the CDR3 DNA reads TGCGCCAGCAGCCAAGATTTGAGCCGGCCCAGCACAGATACGCAGTATTTT. Its protein product is CASSQDLSRPSTDTQYF.